Sequencing of this T cell receptor beta chain was carried out in a study of OX40 agonist ivuxolimab in advanced cancers. Only in-frame clones appear in the TCRdb table, and some are missing; sequencing was by immunoSEQ multiplex PCR. Of tens of thousands of clones in the sample, 80% to 85% were seen once. Looked up from germline, CDR1 is SGHTA and CDR2 is FQGTGA. This CDR3 has 16 amino acids. Deletions cut 5 bases from V and 8 bases from J, with 22 bases between. Source: CD4+ or CD8+ T cells sorted from blood, taken in a trial of the OX40 agonist ivuxolimab. The chain carries TRBV7-3 and TRBJ2-1; D is ambiguous. This receptor was obtained from an adult with an advanced solid tumor such as melanoma, head and neck, liver or kidney cancer. The CDR3 DNA follows: TGTGCCAGCAGCCGAACTTCGGGCGGAGCTACGCATGAGCAGTTCTTC. It is translated as CASSRTSGGATHEQFF. Full variable domain (missing parts from reference TRBV7-3 and TRBJ2-1): GAGVSQTPSNKVTEKGKYVELRCDPISGHTALYWYRQSLGQGPEFLIYFQGTGAADDSGLPNDRFFAVRPEGSVSTLKIQRTERGDSAVYLCASSRTSGGATHEQFFGPGTRLTVL.